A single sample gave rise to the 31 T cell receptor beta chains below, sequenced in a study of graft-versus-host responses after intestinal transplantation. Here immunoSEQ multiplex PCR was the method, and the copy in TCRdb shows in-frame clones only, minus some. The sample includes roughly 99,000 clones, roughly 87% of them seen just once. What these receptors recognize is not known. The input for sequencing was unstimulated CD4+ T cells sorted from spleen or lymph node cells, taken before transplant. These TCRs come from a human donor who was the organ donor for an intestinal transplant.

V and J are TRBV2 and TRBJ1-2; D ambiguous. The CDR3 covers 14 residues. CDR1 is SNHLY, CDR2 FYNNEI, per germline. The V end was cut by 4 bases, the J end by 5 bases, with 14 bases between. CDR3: CASSGSVTWYGYTF. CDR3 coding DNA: TGTGCCAGCAGTGGGTCAGTTACCTGGTATGGCTACACCTTC.

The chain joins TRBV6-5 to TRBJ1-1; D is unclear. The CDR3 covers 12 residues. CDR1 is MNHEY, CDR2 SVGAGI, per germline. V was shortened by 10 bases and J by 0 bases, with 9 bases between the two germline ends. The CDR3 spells CAIKGMNTEAFF. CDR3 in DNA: TGTGCCATCAAGGGCATGAACACTGAAGCTTTCTTT.

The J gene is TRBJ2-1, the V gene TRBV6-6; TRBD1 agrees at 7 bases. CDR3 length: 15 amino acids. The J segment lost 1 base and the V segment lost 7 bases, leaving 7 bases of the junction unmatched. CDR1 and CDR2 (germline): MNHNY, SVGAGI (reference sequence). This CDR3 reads CASTLQGPSYNEQFF. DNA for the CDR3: TGTGCCAGCACTTTACAGGGGCCTTCCTACAATGAGCAGTTCTTC.

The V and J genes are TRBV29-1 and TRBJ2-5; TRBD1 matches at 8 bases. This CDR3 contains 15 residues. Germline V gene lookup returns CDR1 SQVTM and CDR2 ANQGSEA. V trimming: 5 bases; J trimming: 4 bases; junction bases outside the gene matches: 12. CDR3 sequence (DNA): TGCAGCGTTCGTACCAGGGGGCGTATGGGAGAGACCCAGTACTTC. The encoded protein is CSVRTRGRMGETQYF.

This CDR3 is CASRYQGIAEAFF. CDR3 sequence (DNA): TGTGCCAGCCGATACCAGGGGATTGCTGAAGCTTTCTTT. This chain connects TRBV6-5 to TRBJ1-1, with a weak D call TRBD1 (6 bases). The CDR3 is 13 amino acids. Looked up from germline, CDR1 is MNHEY and CDR2 is SVGAGI. Trimming took off 8 bases at V and 6 bases at J, with 16 bases between the two ends.

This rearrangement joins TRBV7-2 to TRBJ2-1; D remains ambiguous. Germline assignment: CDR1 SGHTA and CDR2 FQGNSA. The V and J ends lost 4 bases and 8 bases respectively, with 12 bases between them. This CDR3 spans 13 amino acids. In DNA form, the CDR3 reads TGTGCCAGCAGCTCCGGCGTCGACTATGAGCAGTTCTTC. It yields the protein CASSSGVDYEQFF.

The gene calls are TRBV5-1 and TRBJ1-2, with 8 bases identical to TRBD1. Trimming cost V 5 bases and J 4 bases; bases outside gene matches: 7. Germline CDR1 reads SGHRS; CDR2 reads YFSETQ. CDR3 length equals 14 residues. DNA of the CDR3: TGCGCCAGCAGGTCGACAGGGGTAGTCTATGGCTACACCTTC. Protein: CASRSTGVVYGYTF.

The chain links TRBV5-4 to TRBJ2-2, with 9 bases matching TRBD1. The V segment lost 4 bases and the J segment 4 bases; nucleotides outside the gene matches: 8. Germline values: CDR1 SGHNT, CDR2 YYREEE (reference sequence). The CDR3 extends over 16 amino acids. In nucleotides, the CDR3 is TGTGCCAGCAGCCTCACGGACAGGGGACTCACCGGGGAGCTGTTTTTT. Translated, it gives CASSLTDRGLTGELFF.

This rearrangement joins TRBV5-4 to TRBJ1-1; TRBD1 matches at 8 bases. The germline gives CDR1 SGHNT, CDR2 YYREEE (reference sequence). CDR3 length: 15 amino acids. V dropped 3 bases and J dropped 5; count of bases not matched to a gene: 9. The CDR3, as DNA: TGTGCCAGCAGCTCCAACAGGGGGTTGGGAACTGAAGCTTTCTTT. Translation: CASSSNRGLGTEAFF.

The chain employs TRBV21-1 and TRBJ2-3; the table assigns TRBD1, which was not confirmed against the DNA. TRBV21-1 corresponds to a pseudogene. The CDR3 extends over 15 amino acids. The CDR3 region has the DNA TGTGCCAGCACCCCACGGTGGACAGGGCCAGATACGCAGTATTTT. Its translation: CASTPRWTGPDTQYF.

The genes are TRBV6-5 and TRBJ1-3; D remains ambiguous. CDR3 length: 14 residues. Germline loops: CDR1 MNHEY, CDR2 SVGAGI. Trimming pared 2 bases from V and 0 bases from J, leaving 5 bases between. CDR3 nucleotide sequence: TGTGCCAGCAGTTACGAAAGCTCTGGAAACACCATATATTTT. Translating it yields CASSYESSGNTIYF.

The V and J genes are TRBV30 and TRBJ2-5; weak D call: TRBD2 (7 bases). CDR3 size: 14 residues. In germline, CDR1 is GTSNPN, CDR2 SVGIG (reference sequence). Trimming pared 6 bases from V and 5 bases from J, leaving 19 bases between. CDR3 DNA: TGTGCCTGTTACATACCTGGGGGGGCGGAGACCCAGTACTTC. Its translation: CACYIPGGAETQYF.

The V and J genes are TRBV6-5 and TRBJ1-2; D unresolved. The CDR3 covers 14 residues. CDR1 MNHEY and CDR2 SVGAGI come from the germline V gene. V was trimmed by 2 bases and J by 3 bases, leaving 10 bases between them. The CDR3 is CASSYGRNYYGYTF. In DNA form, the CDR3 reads TGTGCCAGCAGTTACGGACGGAATTACTATGGCTACACCTTC.

CDR3 region: CAWNRGNTGELFF. CDR3 bases: TGTGCCTGGAATCGGGGAAACACCGGGGAGCTGTTTTTT. The gene calls are TRBV30 and TRBJ2-2; the D gene is possibly TRBD2 (5 bases). Germline lookup yields CDR1 GTSNPN and CDR2 SVGIG (reference sequence). The CDR3 has 13 residues. V dropped 4 bases and J dropped 2 bases, with 8 bases sitting between them. Full variable domain (rest looked up from reference TRBV30 and TRBJ2-2): SQTIHQWPATLVQPVGSPLSLECTVEGTSNPNLYWYRQAAGRGLQLLFYSVGIGQISSEVPQNLSASRPQDRQFILSSKKLLLSDSGFYLCAWNRGNTGELFFGEGSRLTVL.

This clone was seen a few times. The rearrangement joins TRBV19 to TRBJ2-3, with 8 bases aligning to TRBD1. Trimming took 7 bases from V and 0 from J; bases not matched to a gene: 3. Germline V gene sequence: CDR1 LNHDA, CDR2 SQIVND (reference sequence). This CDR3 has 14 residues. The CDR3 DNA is TGTGCCAGTAACGACAGGGGTAGCACAGATACGCAGTATTTT. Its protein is CASNDRGSTDTQYF.

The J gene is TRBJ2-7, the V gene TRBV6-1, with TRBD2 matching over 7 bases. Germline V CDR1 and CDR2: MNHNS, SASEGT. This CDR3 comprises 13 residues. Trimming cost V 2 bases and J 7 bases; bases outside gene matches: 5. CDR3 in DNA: TGTGCCAGCAGTGAAAGCTCCGGGAGGGAGCAGTACTTC. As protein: CASSESSGREQYF.

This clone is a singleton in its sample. The DNA of the CDR3 is TGTGCCAGCAGTCGACGGGCCCACACTGAAGCTTTCTTT. This codes for CASSRRAHTEAFF. This chain links TRBV6-5 with TRBJ1-1; no clear D. With 5 bases removed from V and 3 bases from J, the gap between germline ends came to 10 bases. The length of the CDR3 is 13 residues. The V gene's germline CDR1 is MNHEY and CDR2 SVGAGI.

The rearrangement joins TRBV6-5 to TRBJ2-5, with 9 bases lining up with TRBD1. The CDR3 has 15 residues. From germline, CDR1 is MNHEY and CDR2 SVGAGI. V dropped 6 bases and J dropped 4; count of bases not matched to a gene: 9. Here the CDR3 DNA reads TGTGCCAGCAGCTTACAGGGGGCAAGGGGAGAGACCCAGTACTTC. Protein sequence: CASSLQGARGETQYF.

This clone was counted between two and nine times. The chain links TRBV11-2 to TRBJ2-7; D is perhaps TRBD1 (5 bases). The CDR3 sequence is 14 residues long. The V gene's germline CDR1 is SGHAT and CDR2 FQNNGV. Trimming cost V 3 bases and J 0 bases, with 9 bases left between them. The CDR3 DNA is TGTGCCAGCAGCTTTGGGGCGGTCTCCTACGAGCAGTACTTC. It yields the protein CASSFGAVSYEQYF.

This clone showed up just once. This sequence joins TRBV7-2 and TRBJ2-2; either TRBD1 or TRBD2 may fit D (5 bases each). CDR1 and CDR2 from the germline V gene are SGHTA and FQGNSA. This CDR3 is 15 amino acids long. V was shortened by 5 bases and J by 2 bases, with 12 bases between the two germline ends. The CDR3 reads CASSLRDRNTGELFF. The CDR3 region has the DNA TGTGCCAGCAGCCTCCGGGACCGAAACACCGGGGAGCTGTTTTTT.

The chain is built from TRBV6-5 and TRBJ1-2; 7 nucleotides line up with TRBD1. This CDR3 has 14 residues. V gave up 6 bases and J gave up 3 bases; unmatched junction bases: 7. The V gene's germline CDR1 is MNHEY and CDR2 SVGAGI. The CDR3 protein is CASRRQGRDYGYTF. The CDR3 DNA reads TGTGCCAGCAGGCGACAGGGTCGGGACTATGGCTACACCTTC.

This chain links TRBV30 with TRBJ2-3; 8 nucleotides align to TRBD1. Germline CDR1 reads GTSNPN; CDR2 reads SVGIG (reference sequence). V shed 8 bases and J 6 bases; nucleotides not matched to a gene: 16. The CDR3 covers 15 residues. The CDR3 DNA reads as TGTGCCCTCCGAAACGGCAGGGGGCATATGGATACGCAGTATTTT. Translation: CALRNGRGHMDTQYF.

The CDR3 DNA reads TGTGCCAGCAGTCGGACTAGCGGGCCCAGGGATACGCAGTATTTT. Its protein product is CASSRTSGPRDTQYF. The genes are TRBV9 and TRBJ2-3; TRBD2 matches at 11 bases. The junction had 8 bases not matched to a gene; V was cut back by 5 bases and J by 6 bases. Germline values: CDR1 SGDLS, CDR2 YYNGEE. The CDR3 consists of 15 residues.

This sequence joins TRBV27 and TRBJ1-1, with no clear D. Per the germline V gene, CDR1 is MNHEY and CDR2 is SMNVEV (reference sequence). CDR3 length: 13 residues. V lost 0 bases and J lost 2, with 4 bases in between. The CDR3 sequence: CASSLSRNTEAFF. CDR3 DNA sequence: TGTGCCAGCAGTTTATCCAGAAACACTGAAGCTTTCTTT.

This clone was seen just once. CDR3 bases: TGTGCCAGCTCACCACCGCGGGCAGCTGCCTACGAGCAGTACTTC. As protein: CASSPPRAAAYEQYF. This rearrangement joins TRBV18 to TRBJ2-5; the D gene is possibly TRBD2 (5 bases). The assigned J gene may be wrong: the sequence end matches TRBJ2-7 better. CDR1 is KGHSH, CDR2 LQKENI, per germline. The CDR3 has 15 amino acids.

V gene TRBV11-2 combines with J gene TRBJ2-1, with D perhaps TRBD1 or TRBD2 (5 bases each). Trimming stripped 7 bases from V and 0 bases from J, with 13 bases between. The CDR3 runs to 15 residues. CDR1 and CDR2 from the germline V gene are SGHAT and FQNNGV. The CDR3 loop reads CASIPWGTSYNEQFF. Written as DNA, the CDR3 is TGTGCCAGCATCCCTTGGGGGACCTCCTACAATGAGCAGTTCTTC.

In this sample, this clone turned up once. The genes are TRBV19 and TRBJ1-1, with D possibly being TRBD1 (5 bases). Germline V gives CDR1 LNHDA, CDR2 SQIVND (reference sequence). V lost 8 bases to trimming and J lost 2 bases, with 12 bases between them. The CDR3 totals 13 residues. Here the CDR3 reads CASFRGPNTEAFF. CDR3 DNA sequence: TGTGCCAGTTTTAGGGGACCCAACACTGAAGCTTTCTTT.

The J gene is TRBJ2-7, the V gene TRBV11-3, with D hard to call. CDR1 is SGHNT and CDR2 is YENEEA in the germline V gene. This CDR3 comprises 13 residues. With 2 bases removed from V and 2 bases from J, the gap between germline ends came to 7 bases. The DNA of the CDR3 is TGTGCCAGCAGCTTAAGGGTCACCTACGAGCAGTACTTC. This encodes CASSLRVTYEQYF.

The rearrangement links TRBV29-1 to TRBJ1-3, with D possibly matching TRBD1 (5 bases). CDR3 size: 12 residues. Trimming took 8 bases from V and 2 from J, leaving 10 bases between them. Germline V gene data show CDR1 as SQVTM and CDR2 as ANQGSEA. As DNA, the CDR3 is TGCAGCTTTTCAGGGACTGGAAACACCATATATTTT. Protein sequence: CSFSGTGNTIYF.

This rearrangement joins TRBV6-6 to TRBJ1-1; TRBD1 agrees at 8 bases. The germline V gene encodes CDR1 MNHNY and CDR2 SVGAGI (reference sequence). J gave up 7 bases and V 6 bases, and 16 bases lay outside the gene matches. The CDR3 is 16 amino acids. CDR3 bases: TGTGCCAGCAGCAACGGACAGGGAAATCTTTCGGATGAAGCTTTCTTT. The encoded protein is CASSNGQGNLSDEAFF.

The CDR3 region is CATSRGVAKNIQYF. Written as DNA, the CDR3 is TGTGCCACCAGCAGAGGGGTAGCCAAAAACATTCAGTACTTC. The chain links TRBV15 to TRBJ2-4; unclear D gene. V lost 1 base and J 0 bases, leaving 4 bases between the germline ends. Germline CDR1 reads LNHNV; CDR2 reads YYDKDF (reference sequence). The CDR3 length is 14 residues.